This T cell receptor (beta chain) derives from a study of lung T cells in sarcoidosis with Löfgren's syndrome. Study context: Bronchoalveolar lavage fluid in sarcoidosis accumulates CD4+ T cells. Study-level findings and limits: Sarcoidosis antigen recognition was only suggested, antigen unidentified. TRAV12-1 and TRBV2 were reportedly most expanded in Löfgren's patients.

This clonotype came up many times. The target antigen is unknown. TCRdb reprocessed the reads via MiXCR and lists one record per CDR3 protein. The sample includes 60,000 to 70,000 distinct CDR3 sequences, around 21% of them seen just once. This CDR3 is 14 amino acids long. Germline assignment: CDR1 SGHTA and CDR2 FQGNSA. V lost 3 bases, J lost 0 bases, and 6 bases lay in between. Sequencing was carried out using CD4+ T cells from PBMCs. The chain combines TRBV7-2 with TRBJ1-5, with D hard to call. The TCR sequence derives from a human donor with sarcoidosis (Löfgren's syndrome or another form), or a control subject (not recorded which). The DNA of the CDR3 is TGTGCCAGCAGCTTCAAGGTTAGCAATCAGCCCCAGCATTTT. Encoded protein: CASSFKVSNQPQHF.